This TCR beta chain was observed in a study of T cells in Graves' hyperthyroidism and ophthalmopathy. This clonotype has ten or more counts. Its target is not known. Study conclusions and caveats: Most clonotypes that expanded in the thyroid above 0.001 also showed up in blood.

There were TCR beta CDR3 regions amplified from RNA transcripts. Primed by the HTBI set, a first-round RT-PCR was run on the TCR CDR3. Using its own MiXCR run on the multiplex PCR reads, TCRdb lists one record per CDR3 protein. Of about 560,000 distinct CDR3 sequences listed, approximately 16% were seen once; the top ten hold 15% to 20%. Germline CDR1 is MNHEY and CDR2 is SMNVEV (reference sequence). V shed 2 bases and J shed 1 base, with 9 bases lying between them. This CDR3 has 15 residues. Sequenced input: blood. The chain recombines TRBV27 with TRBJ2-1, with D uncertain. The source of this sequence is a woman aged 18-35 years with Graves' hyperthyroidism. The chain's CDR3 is CASSLGEPSYNEQFF. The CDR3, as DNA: TGTGCCAGCAGTTTAGGCGAGCCTTCCTACAATGAGCAGTTCTTC.